These 22 T cell receptor beta chains share one sample of origin, sequenced in a study of CD8 T cells in ankylosing spondylitis. TCRdb analysed the 5' RACE reads with MiXCR anew, one entry per CDR3 protein. The sample lists 200,000 to 300,000 distinct CDR3 sequences; under 12% were seen once. Specimen: blood, either unsorted or a sorted T cell fraction (not recorded which). Receptors were obtained from a male donor with ankylosing spondylitis or in good health (not recorded which).

This clonotype was observed many times. The chain combines TRBV15 with TRBJ1-1; D is possibly TRBD1 (5 bases). The V and J ends lost 5 bases and 7 bases respectively, with 17 bases between them. Germline-derived CDR1 and CDR2 are LNHNV and YYDKDF (reference sequence). CDR3 length equals 14 residues. The CDR3 loop reads CATSGPSGGSEAFF. The CDR3 region has the DNA TGTGCCACCAGCGGTCCTAGCGGGGGGAGTGAAGCTTTCTTT.

This clonotype has a count of ten or more. The rearrangement joins TRBV21-1 to TRBJ2-7; the table assigns TRBD1, which was not confirmed against the DNA. TRBV21-1 is annotated as a pseudogene. This CDR3 has 13 amino acids. Here the CDR3 reads CASSIRDSYEQYF. The CDR3 DNA is TGTGCCAGCAGCATCCGGGACAGCTACGAGCAGTACTTC.

There are many counts of this clonotype. J is TRBJ2-7 and V is TRBV20-1; D not certain. Germline V lookup: CDR1 DFQATT, CDR2 SNEGSKA (reference sequence). This CDR3 spans 12 amino acids. Trimming pared 2 bases from V and 3 bases from J, leaving 8 bases between. The CDR3 region is CSARQAHYEQYF. The DNA for the CDR3 is TGCAGTGCTAGACAGGCCCACTACGAGCAGTACTTC.

This clonotype was picked up many times. The rearrangement uses TRBV30 and TRBJ1-1; D uncertain. Trimming removed 0 bases at V and 7 bases at J, with 12 bases between. The CDR3 is 13 residues long. Germline CDR1 and CDR2: GTSNPN and SVGIG (reference sequence). The chain's CDR3 is CAWSVLRSGEAFF. The CDR3 DNA reads as TGTGCCTGGAGTGTACTCAGGTCTGGTGAAGCTTTCTTT.

This clonotype occurred many times. The gene calls are TRBV12-3 or TRBV12-4 and TRBJ2-3; TRBD2 matches 9 bases. The CDR3 spans 17 residues. V lost 5 bases to trimming and J lost 0 bases; unmatched junction nucleotides: 9. The CDR3 protein is CASSTSGYSPSTDTQYF. In DNA form, the CDR3 reads TGTGCCAGCAGTACTAGCGGGTACTCTCCTAGCACAGATACGCAGTATTTT.

The sample holds many counts of this clonotype. This chain connects TRBV6-1 to TRBJ2-1; 8 nucleotides match TRBD2. Germline V gives CDR1 MNHNS, CDR2 SASEGT. This CDR3 comprises 15 residues. V shed 3 bases and J 5 bases; nucleotides not matched to a gene: 6. CDR3 in DNA: TGTGCCAGCAGTGACCGGGGGGGCCTCAACAATGAGCAGTTCTTC. Its protein product is CASSDRGGLNNEQFF.

This clonotype was detected many times. The chain recombines TRBV6-1 with TRBJ1-5, with D hard to call. This CDR3 spans 14 amino acids. The germline V gene has CDR1 MNHNS and CDR2 SASEGT. Trimming stripped 6 bases from V and 0 bases from J, with 9 bases between. The CDR3 nucleotides read TGTGCCAGCAGCCCAGCCAATAGCAATCAGCCCCAGCATTTT. It codes for CASSPANSNQPQHF.

About this clonotype itself: This sequence may be a read error, since a much larger clone differs from it by one base. DNA for the CDR3: TGCGCCAGCAGCCAGTGCCCCCGGACAGGGGGAACAGATACGCAGTATTTT. Protein: CASSQCPRTGGTDTQYF. The chain joins TRBV4-1 to TRBJ2-3; TRBD1 matches at 10 bases. Looked up from germline, CDR1 is MGHRA and CDR2 is YSYEKL. V trimming: 3 bases; J trimming: 3 bases; junction bases outside the gene matches: 9. This CDR3 contains 17 residues.

This clonotype was seen ten or more times. This chain links TRBV20-1 with TRBJ2-1; TRBD2 aligns across 10 bases. J lost 8 bases, V lost 6 bases, and 4 bases had no gene match. CDR1 and CDR2 (germline): DFQATT, SNEGSKA (reference sequence). The CDR3 loop spans 12 amino acids. CDR3 nucleotide sequence: TGCAGTGCCCAGCGGGGGGGGTATGAGCAGTTCTTC. It specifies CSAQRGGYEQFF.

The chain combines TRBV7-7 with TRBJ2-2, with D tentatively TRBD1 (5 bases). With 2 bases removed from V and 2 bases from J, the gap between germline ends came to 18 bases. The germline V gene encodes CDR1 SSHAT and CDR2 FNYEAQ (reference sequence). CDR3 size: 18 residues. This CDR3 is CASSLYANKGPNTGELFF. In nucleotides, the CDR3 is TGTGCCAGCAGCTTATACGCCAACAAGGGGCCCAACACCGGGGAGCTGTTTTTT.

This clonotype was counted ten times or more. The chain uses TRBV20-1 and TRBJ1-5; D is uncertain. The CDR3 is 14 amino acids. CDR1 and CDR2 (germline): DFQATT, SNEGSKA (reference sequence). V lost 3 bases, J lost 5 bases, and 14 bases lay in between. The CDR3 DNA follows: TGCAGTGCTAGGGGCAGACGCTCGGATCAGCCCCAGCATTTT. This codes for CSARGRRSDQPQHF.

This clonotype was counted ten times or more. This chain joins TRBV9 and TRBJ2-3; possible D gene TRBD2, 5 bases. The CDR3 is 15 amino acids. The germline V and J ends were trimmed by 0 bases and 6 bases, with 14 bases remaining between them. Germline loops: CDR1 SGDLS, CDR2 YYNGEE. The CDR3 loop reads CASSVAGLRSDTQYF. Written as DNA, the CDR3 is TGTGCCAGCAGCGTAGCCGGACTCCGATCGGATACGCAGTATTTT.

V and J are TRBV11-2 and TRBJ2-7, with TRBD1 matching over 9 bases. Germline V gene lookup returns CDR1 SGHAT and CDR2 FQNNGV. The CDR3 is made up of 15 amino acids. After removal of 5 bases from V and 3 bases from J, the junction contained 8 bases not matched to a gene. CDR3 in amino acids: CASSQHRQGGYEQYF. DNA for the CDR3: TGTGCCAGCAGCCAGCACAGACAGGGGGGCTACGAGCAGTACTTC.

This clonotype was picked up many times. The V and J genes are TRBV5-1 and TRBJ2-1; 9 positions agree with TRBD2. The CDR3 has 17 residues. Trimming removed 2 bases from V and 4 bases from J; junction bases left unmatched: 10. The germline V gene has CDR1 SGHRS and CDR2 YFSETQ. The CDR3 DNA reads TGCGCCAGCAGCTTACCGTATAGCGGGGGAGCTTACAATGAGCAGTTCTTC. This translates into CASSLPYSGGAYNEQFF.

The sample holds many counts of this clonotype. This chain joins TRBV7-6 and TRBJ1-5; tentatively, D is TRBD1 (5 bases). V lost 5 bases and J 6 bases, leaving 11 bases between the germline ends. CDR1 and CDR2 (germline): SGHVS, FNYEAQ. There are 13 residues in the CDR3. CDR3 loop: CASSRDFGQPQHF. The CDR3 DNA follows: TGTGCCAGCAGCAGGGACTTTGGTCAGCCCCAGCATTTT.

The rearrangement uses TRBV20-1 and TRBJ2-3; no definite D call. Trimming stripped 0 bases from V and 6 bases from J, with 7 bases between. Germline V gives CDR1 DFQATT, CDR2 SNEGSKA (reference sequence). This CDR3 has 12 residues. CDR3 amino acids: CSARDKGDTQYF. The CDR3 region has the DNA TGCAGTGCTAGAGATAAAGGGGATACGCAGTATTTT.

The sample holds many counts of this clonotype. This chain joins TRBV4-2 and TRBJ2-1, with 10 bases that match TRBD2. Germline trimming cut 0 bases from V and 0 bases from J; bases unmatched to any gene: 20. This CDR3 has 23 residues. The germline CDR1 and CDR2 sequences are LGHNA and YNFKEQ. CDR3 in DNA: TGTGCCAGCAGCCAAGATGGCGCCGCTCCCCGGGCTAGCGGGAGAAGCTCCTACAATGAGCAGTTCTTC. This codes for CASSQDGAAPRASGRSSYNEQFF.

Ten or more counts support this clonotype. At one boundary the junction diverges from the germline segment, which might be a read error. This chain connects TRBV5-6 to TRBJ1-4; perhaps TRBD1 as D (5 bases). Germline V gene data show CDR1 as SGHDT and CDR2 as YYEEEE. This CDR3 comprises 12 residues. CDR3 nucleotide sequence: TGTGCCAGCAGCATCCAACGAGGGGAACTTTTTTTT. Encoded protein: CASSIQRGELFF.

This clonotype occurred many times. The chain links TRBV6-2 or TRBV6-3 to TRBJ2-3; D ambiguous. The CDR3 runs 12 residues. Trimming took off 3 bases at V and 4 bases at J, with 5 bases between the two ends. Germline-derived CDR1 and CDR2 are MNHEY and SVGEGT. CDR3 protein: CASSYQADTQYF. CDR3 sequence (DNA): TGTGCCAGCAGTTATCAAGCAGATACGCAGTATTTT.

This clonotype was seen repeatedly, ten times or more. CDR3 sequence: CASSQGPYGYTF. The DNA for the CDR3 is TGTGCCAGCAGCCAAGGTCCATATGGCTACACCTTC. The chain links TRBV4-2 to TRBJ1-2, with D unresolved. This CDR3 spans 12 amino acids. The V gene's germline CDR1 is LGHNA and CDR2 YNFKEQ. Trimming removed 1 base from V and 5 bases from J, with 5 bases in between.

This clonotype was detected many times. The chain is built from TRBV20-1 and TRBJ2-1, with a tentative D call TRBD1 (5 bases). This CDR3 is built from 12 residues. Germline V lookup: CDR1 DFQATT, CDR2 SNEGSKA (reference sequence). V was clipped by 4 bases and J by 5 bases, with 9 bases between them. CDR3 protein: CSANRGHNEQFF. DNA of the CDR3: TGCAGTGCTAATAGGGGCCACAATGAGCAGTTCTTC.

This clonotype was seen at least ten times. V is TRBV20-1 and J is TRBJ2-6; D gene unclear. The germline CDR1 and CDR2 sequences are DFQATT and SNEGSKA (reference sequence). The CDR3 contains 13 residues. Between the trimmed V and J ends, which lost 3 bases and 2 bases, there was a span of 5 bases. The CDR3 is CSARETGANVLTF. The CDR3 DNA reads as TGCAGTGCTAGGGAAACTGGGGCCAACGTCCTGACTTTC.